This TCR beta chain was recovered during a study of relationships among human T cell subsets. Findings and limits, study-wide: V, D, J usage, CDR3 length and N-additions were similar across seven subsets. Some CD4+CD8+ double-positive cells may remain after bead sorting.

Anti-CD45RO beads selected memory T cells out of the CD45RA-negative fraction. Magnetic beads coated with subset-specific antibodies isolated the T cell subsets. As to this clonotype: Its antigen is unidentified.

From mRNA, alpha and beta CDR3 regions were amplified using semiquantitative ARM-PCR. ARM-PCR used tagged nested gene-specific primers, then communal superprimers for exponential amplification. TCRdb reprocessed the multiplex PCR reads via MiXCR and lists one record per CDR3 protein. This table holds over 8,000 distinct CDR3 sequences, 45% to 65% found once. The CDR3 totals 11 residues. Trimming pared 9 bases from V and 8 bases from J, leaving 11 bases between. CDR1 is LNHDA and CDR2 is SQIVND in the germline V gene (reference sequence). The sequence derives from a man aged 40-55 years in good health. The sequenced sample consisted of memory T cells sorted from blood. The V gene is TRBV19, the J gene TRBJ2-1; D remains ambiguous. The CDR3 DNA reads TGTGCCAGCGCAAGCGTCCATGAGCAGTTCTTC. This codes for CASASVHEQFF.